What follows are 11 T cell receptor beta chains derived from one specimen sequenced in a study of blood T cell repertoires in COVID-19. The data were produced by immunoSEQ multiplex PCR, yet TCRdb's version contains in-frame clones alone and is incomplete. The profile shows 110,000 to 150,000 clones, around 83% of them singletons. The specimen sequenced was peripheral blood. The receptors shown here come from a woman aged 60-70 years with acute or convalescent COVID-19.

V usage is TRBV27 and J usage is TRBJ2-2, with D tentatively TRBD2 (7 bases). This CDR3 has 16 amino acids. Germline V gene sequence: CDR1 MNHEY, CDR2 SMNVEV (reference sequence). The ends were cut back, 2 bases at V and 1 base at J, with 11 bases in the middle. The DNA for the CDR3 is TGTGCCAGCAGTTTAGGGGGGGCCCTGAACACCGGGGAGCTGTTTTTT. This gives the protein CASSLGGALNTGELFF.

The chain recombines TRBV7-2 with TRBJ1-2, with 9 bases matching TRBD1. There are 17 residues in the CDR3. Germline V CDR1 and CDR2: SGHTA, FQGNSA. Trimming cost V 5 bases and J 4 bases; bases outside gene matches: 14. The CDR3 loop is CASSRPGQGRATYGYTF. The CDR3 DNA follows: TGTGCCAGCAGCCGCCCGGGACAGGGACGTGCGACCTATGGCTACACCTTC.

This chain connects TRBV7-3 to TRBJ2-3, with 13 nucleotides matching TRBD2. Germline CDR1 and CDR2: SGHTA and FQGTGA. This CDR3 is 19 amino acids long. The trim removed 4 bases at V and 0 bases at J, leaving 10 bases unmatched. In DNA form, the CDR3 reads TGTGCCAGCAGCTACACTAGCGGGGGGGCTTCAGGTAGCACAGATACGCAGTATTTT. Protein: CASSYTSGGASGSTDTQYF.

The chain links TRBV6-2 or TRBV6-3 to TRBJ1-6; possibly TRBD1 for D (5 bases). CDR1 is MNHEY and CDR2 is SVGEGT in the germline V gene. There are 20 residues in the CDR3. The V and J ends lost 2 bases and 10 bases respectively, with 30 bases between them. The CDR3 loop reads CASSYGALGRASRVSSPLHF. The CDR3, as DNA: TGTGCCAGCAGTTACGGGGCCTTGGGCAGGGCCTCGCGAGTCTCGTCACCCCTCCACTTT.

CDR3 amino acids: CASTQGRSGNQPQHF. The DNA of the CDR3 is TGTGCCAGCACCCAGGGTAGGTCCGGCAATCAGCCCCAGCATTTT. This chain connects TRBV6-5 to TRBJ1-5; a possible D gene is TRBD1 (5 bases). The germline gives CDR1 MNHEY, CDR2 SVGAGI. This CDR3 comprises 15 residues. V was pared by 7 bases and J by 2 bases, with 15 bases between.

J is TRBJ2-3 and V is TRBV9; 8 positions match TRBD2. With 1 base clipped from V and 0 bases from J, the junction kept 4 bases outside the gene matches. The CDR3 loop spans 16 amino acids. Germline loops: CDR1 SGDLS, CDR2 YYNGEE. CDR3 sequence: CASSVWRGASTDTQYF. The CDR3 DNA reads as TGTGCCAGCAGCGTATGGCGGGGGGCAAGCACAGATACGCAGTATTTT. The full variable domain, with the rest looked up from reference TRBV9 and TRBJ2-3, is DSGVTQTPKHLITATGQRVTLRCSPRSGDLSVYWYQQSLDQGLQFLIQYYNGEERAKGNILERFSAQQFPDLHSELNLSSLELGDSALYFCASSVWRGASTDTQYFGPGTRLTVL.

The chain has TRBV10-3 and TRBJ2-7; 7 bases are a match to TRBD1. With 3 bases clipped from V and 2 bases from J, the junction kept 1 base outside the gene matches. Germline assignment: CDR1 ENHRY and CDR2 SYGVKD. The CDR3 runs 13 residues. CDR3 sequence reads: CAISDRGPYEQYF. CDR3 in DNA: TGTGCCATCAGTGATAGGGGGCCCTACGAGCAGTACTTC.

CDR3 region: CASSARVAGNTIYF. CDR3 sequence (DNA): TGTGCCAGCAGTGCCAGGGTCGCTGGAAACACCATATATTTT. This chain links TRBV2 with TRBJ1-3; D might be TRBD1 (5 bases). This CDR3 has 14 residues. Germline CDR1 reads SNHLY; CDR2 reads FYNNEI. V shed 4 bases and J shed 2 bases, with 9 bases lying between them.

The chain links TRBV28 to TRBJ2-7; the D gene is possibly TRBD2 (6 bases). From germline, CDR1 is MDHEN and CDR2 SYDVKM. CDR3 length: 18 residues. Between the trimmed V and J ends, which lost 2 bases and 7 bases, there was a span of 27 bases. This CDR3 is CASSLPGRPSTDRTEQYF. The CDR3 coding sequence is TGTGCCAGCAGTTTACCCGGGAGACCATCCACCGACCGGACGGAGCAGTACTTC.

The chain couples TRBV7-8 to TRBJ2-7; D is ambiguous. Per the germline V gene, CDR1 is SGHVS and CDR2 is FQNEAQ. Deletions cut 3 bases from V and 1 base from J, with 10 bases between. The CDR3 is made up of 14 amino acids. CDR3 sequence (DNA): TGTGCCAGCAGCTTGTCTCTGCGGTCCTACGAGCAGTACTTC. This codes for CASSLSLRSYEQYF.

The chain couples TRBV7-3 to TRBJ2-1; 12 nucleotides agree with TRBD2. The germline gives CDR1 SGHTA, CDR2 FQGTGA. The CDR3 loop spans 16 amino acids. The trim removed 1 base at V and 6 bases at J, leaving 4 bases unmatched. CDR3 loop: CASSLKLAGGINEQFF. DNA of the CDR3: TGTGCCAGCAGCTTAAAACTAGCGGGGGGTATCAATGAGCAGTTCTTC.